The sample holds a few counts of the clone carrying this TCR beta chain. Its antigen is as yet unknown. This specimen comes from a study of cytomegalovirus exposure and HLA in healthy donors. General study findings and limits: Across donors, presence/absence analyses took sequencing depth to be roughly uniform. A classifier reportedly called cytomegalovirus status with high sensitivity and specificity. It was around 160 TCR beta chains that were listed as cytomegalovirus-associated. In a later analysis, TCR beta V- and J-gene trimming showed a link to a missense DCLRE1C variant.

A multiplex PCR was run with 60 Vbeta primers and 13 Jbeta primers. Here immunoSEQ multiplex PCR was the method, and the copy in TCRdb shows in-frame clones only, minus some. The sample records some 140,000 clones, 74% being singletons. V dropped 6 bases and J dropped 7 bases, with 15 bases sitting between them. Germline V gene lookup returns CDR1 KGHSH and CDR2 LQKENI. The CDR3 contains 13 residues. This clonotype was sampled from a man younger than 35 in good health and CMV-seropositive. This rearrangement joins TRBV18 to TRBJ2-5, with D uncertain. What was sequenced was PBMCs. Written as DNA, the CDR3 is TGTGCCAGCTCTCCGACACCTATTGGGACCCAGTACTTC. This sequence encodes CASSPTPIGTQYF.